This TCR beta chain emerged from a study of shared clonotypes between healthy human individuals. Study-level background: Three men and two women, aged 18 to 49, were donors.

Genomic DNA per cell subset filled all wells of several immunoSEQ plates. Per the original methods: ImmunoSEQ gave junction-only sequences without quality scores, so filtering differed. Sequenced by immunoSEQ multiplex PCR; TCRdb stores in-frame clones only, minus some. V and J calls and clone size are copied from that table; D and trimming were computed from the DNA. Counted here are 100,000 to 120,000 clones, around 73% occurring once; the ten biggest clones make up 20% to 25%. Each CD8 memory set brought CD45RO+ cells together with CCR7-negative CD45RA+ TemRA cells. The germline CDR1 and CDR2 sequences are PRHDT and FYEKMQ (reference sequence). This CDR3 is built from 16 residues. After removal of 5 bases from V and 5 bases from J, the junction contained 8 bases not matched to a gene.

The chain combines TRBV13 with TRBJ2-7, with 14 bases matching TRBD2. The sample taken for sequencing was memory CD8+ T cells sorted from blood. The sample's subset: CD45RO+ cells pooled with CCR7-negative TemRA cells. The TCR comes from a woman aged 25 to 39 in good health. For the CDR3, the DNA is TGTGCCAGCAGCCTCACGACTAGCGGGAGGGCCCACGAGCAGTACTTC. This translates into CASSLTTSGRAHEQYF.